This TCR beta chain derives from a study of cytomegalovirus exposure and HLA in healthy donors. Study-wide findings and caveats: DRB1 showed the most TCR associations and HLA-C the fewest in a later analysis, as rates varied by HLA locus. It was taken for granted in presence/absence analyses that sequencing depth across donors was roughly uniform. Reports indicated that the classifier achieved high specificity and sensitivity in diagnosing cytomegalovirus status.

Germline V gives CDR1 SGHTA, CDR2 FQGNSA. J was trimmed by 3 bases and V by 5 bases; bases with no gene match: 16. The length of the CDR3 is 18 residues. Turning to this clone: Its antigen is unidentified.

It was with 60 Vbeta and 13 Jbeta primers that the PCR ran. Some clones are missing from TCRdb's copy, which holds only in-frame ones; the method was immunoSEQ multiplex PCR. The data contain about 190,000 clones, about four fifths of them singletons. This clonotype originated in a woman in her twenties or thirties in good health and CMV-seropositive. The chain employs TRBV7-2 and TRBJ1-2, with 9 bases that match TRBD1. The specimen sequenced was PBMCs. CDR3 amino acids: CASSHTGQGSRGYYGYTF. CDR3 in DNA: TGTGCCAGCAGCCATACCGGACAGGGGAGTAGAGGGTACTATGGCTACACCTTC.